This record covers a single T cell receptor beta chain. The antigen is undetermined. One end of the junction is discordant with germline, which a read error may explain. These data belong to a study of neurological immune-mediated disorders. Study-level points and caveats: None of the CDR3 amino acid sequences found in expanded clones was shared across subjects. This suggests that the TCR-beta repertoires were private in all groups.

Germline lookup yields CDR1 SGHAT and CDR2 FQNNGV. The CDR3 has 15 amino acids. Each CDR3 protein is one row after TCRdb ran MiXCR on the 5' RACE reads. This sample has tens of thousands of distinct CDR3 sequences; more than 4% occur once, and the top ten carry around 25%. This clonotype was obtained from a woman in her forties in good health. The chain combines TRBV11-2 with TRBJ2-7; weak D call: TRBD2 (6 bases). Sequencing used CD4+ T cells from blood. CDR3 loop: CVSSPLSGGNYEQYF. Here the CDR3 DNA reads TGTGTCAGCAGCCCCTTGAGCGGAGGGAATTATGAGCAGTACTTC.